This T cell receptor beta chain is from a study of OX40 agonist ivuxolimab in advanced cancers. This clone was seen just once. Trimming at V came to 4 bases and at J to 3 bases, leaving 4 bases not matched to a gene. Germline V gene data show CDR1 as SEHNR and CDR2 as FQNEAQ (reference sequence). The CDR3 covers 15 residues. Here immunoSEQ multiplex PCR was the method, and the copy in TCRdb shows in-frame clones only, minus some. The sample lists some 25,000 clones, about 86% occurring once. The receptor's source is an adult with an advanced solid tumor such as melanoma, head and neck, liver or kidney cancer. This sequence joins TRBV7-9 and TRBJ2-1; 9 positions match TRBD2. This specimen was CD4+ or CD8+ T cells sorted from blood, taken in a trial of the OX40 agonist ivuxolimab. CDR3 residues: CASSSASGDYNEQFF. The DNA of the CDR3 is TGTGCCAGCAGCTCAGCTAGCGGGGACTACAATGAGCAGTTCTTC.